This TCR beta chain was identified during a study of T cell responses to AZD1222 COVID-19 vaccine. The study's findings and limits: The sample set comprised mostly white British donors with more females, and clonal diversity was possibly underestimated. Repertoires were obtained solely post-peak T cell response.

The CDR3 has 16 amino acids. Germline V lookup: CDR1 LNHNV, CDR2 YYDKDF (reference sequence). Trimming shortened V by 1 base and J by 4 bases, and 16 bases separated the two germline ends. The method was immunoSEQ multiplex PCR; TCRdb's version includes in-frame clones alone and lacks a portion of them. The sample holds 150,000 to 200,000 clones, 85% to 95% seen once. About this clone: Its antigen is as yet unknown.

V and J are TRBV15 and TRBJ1-2, with D possibly being TRBD1 (5 bases). The sample here was peripheral blood, taken 28 days after the second AZD1222 dose. This clonotype originated in an adult who received the AZD1222 COVID-19 vaccine. In DNA form, the CDR3 reads TGTGCCACCAGCAGAGGAACCACAGGAGTTGGCTATGGCTACACCTTC. This gives the protein CATSRGTTGVGYGYTF. Together with reference TRBV15 and TRBJ1-2, the CDR3 gives the full variable domain: DAMVIQNPRYQVTQFGKPVTLSCSQTLNHNVMYWYQQKSSQAPKLLFHYYDKDFNNEADTPDNFQSRRPNTSFCFLDIRSPGLGDTAMYLCATSRGTTGVGYGYTFGSGTRLTVV.